This T cell receptor (beta chain) was retrieved from a study of response to subunit inactivated influenza vaccine. TCRdb called the RT-PCR reads again in MiXCR, with one record for every CDR3 protein. The sample carries about 190,000 distinct CDR3 sequences, approximately 15% recorded once. Regarding this clonotype: Its target is not known.

The ends were cut back, 5 bases at V and 7 bases at J, with 12 bases in the middle. Germline CDR1 GTSNPN, CDR2 SVGIG (reference sequence). CDR3 size: 12 residues. Study-wide results and limits: Each seasonal influenza vaccination recruits few new T cells, the authors suggested.

The receptor comes from a man in his fifties or sixties who received an inactivated influenza vaccine. The J gene is TRBJ2-1, the V gene TRBV30; D gene unclear. The specimen was CD8+ T cells sorted from PBMCs, collected about 5 days after vaccination. As DNA, the CDR3 is TGTGCCTGGGGACCCGTTCGGAATGAGCAGTTCTTC. Encoded protein: CAWGPVRNEQFF.